This T cell receptor beta chain was sequenced in a study of blood T cell repertoires in COVID-19. Whole-study context: PBMCs, B-cell-depleted T cells, or T cells were the source of the cDNA or gDNA that made up the material.

Germline values: CDR1 MNHNY, CDR2 SVGAGI (reference sequence). The V and J ends lost 2 bases and 2 bases, in that order; junction bases with no gene match: 8. This CDR3 is 16 amino acids long. The table came from immunoSEQ multiplex PCR; TCRdb's copy has only in-frame clones and leaves some out. The sample includes approximately 170,000 clones, about four fifths of them seen just once. The sequence derives from an older man who had recovered from COVID-19. Sequenced: peripheral blood. This chain uses TRBV6-6 with TRBJ2-7, with 8 bases matching TRBD1. The CDR3 region has the DNA TGTGCCAGCAGTTACGGTCAGTGGGACAGGCCCTACGAGCAGTACTTC. Translated: CASSYGQWDRPYEQYF.